The 25 T cell receptor beta chains presented below share a single source sample, sequenced in a study of cytomegalovirus exposure and HLA in healthy donors. The primer mix had 60 Vbeta and 13 Jbeta primers. The repertoire was sequenced with immunoSEQ multiplex PCR; TCRdb's copy has only in-frame clones and lacks some. There are tens of thousands of clones in the sample; 10% occur only once, and roughly a quarter lies in the top ten. Sequencing was performed on PBMCs. These receptors were obtained from a man aged 60 to 75 in good health and CMV-seropositive.

The chain is built from TRBV7-9 and TRBJ1-5; D is uncertain. V gave up 1 base and J gave up 9 bases, with 10 bases separating them. CDR3 length equals 13 residues. Germline V CDR1 and CDR2: SEHNR, FQNEAQ (reference sequence). The CDR3 coding sequence is TGTGCCAGCAGCTTAGGGGCTGAGGGGCCCCAGCATTTT. Protein sequence: CASSLGAEGPQHF.

This clone was observed at least ten times. The rearrangement links TRBV5-4 to TRBJ1-1; D is unclear. With 1 base removed from V and 3 bases from J, the gap between germline ends came to 13 bases. Germline V CDR1 and CDR2: SGHNT, YYREEE (reference sequence). The CDR3 runs to 15 residues. For the CDR3, the DNA is TGTGCCAGCAGCTTGAATAGCCTCGAGGACACTGAAGCTTTCTTT. It yields the protein CASSLNSLEDTEAFF.

This clone was observed a few times. The chain carries TRBV28 and TRBJ2-7; the D gene is possibly TRBD1 (5 bases). The germline V gene encodes CDR1 MDHEN and CDR2 SYDVKM. Trimming cost V 6 bases and J 1 base, with 10 bases left between them. The CDR3 runs 13 residues. Here the CDR3 DNA reads TGTGCCAGCAGCCAAGACAGATCCTACGAGCAGTACTTC. This encodes CASSQDRSYEQYF.

This chain links TRBV30 with TRBJ2-1; weak D call: TRBD1 (5 bases). The CDR3 sequence is 15 residues long. Germline-derived CDR1 and CDR2 are GTSNPN and SVGIG (reference sequence). Between the trimmed V and J ends, which lost 0 bases and 1 base, there was a span of 10 bases. In DNA form, the CDR3 reads TGTGCCTGGAGTGTAAAGGGGTGGTCCTACAATGAGCAGTTCTTC. Protein product: CAWSVKGWSYNEQFF.

The chain is built from TRBV13 and TRBJ2-7, with 7 nucleotides matching TRBD2. CDR3 length: 15 amino acids. J gave up 2 bases and V 6 bases, and 10 bases lay outside the gene matches. Germline lookup yields CDR1 PRHDT and CDR2 FYEKMQ (reference sequence). CDR3: CASRLTGAGTYEQYF. The CDR3 DNA reads as TGTGCCAGCAGACTTACAGGAGCGGGGACCTACGAGCAGTACTTC.

There are a few counts of this clone. The chain is built from TRBV5-1 and TRBJ2-7; possibly TRBD2 for D (5 bases). This CDR3 contains 13 residues. The V and J ends lost 3 bases and 6 bases respectively, with 13 bases between them. Germline V lookup: CDR1 SGHRS, CDR2 YFSETQ. The chain's CDR3 is CASSSTSFGEQYV. Here the CDR3 DNA reads TGCGCCAGCAGCTCTACTAGTTTTGGCGAGCAGTACGTC.

In its sample, this clone was seen a few times. The chain uses TRBV30 and TRBJ1-4; D not certain. This CDR3 has 14 amino acids. Germline V CDR1 and CDR2: GTSNPN, SVGIG (reference sequence). Trimming removed 1 base at V and 8 bases at J, with 14 bases between. CDR3 in amino acids: CAWSDEAIGEKLFF. CDR3 sequence (DNA): TGTGCCTGGAGTGATGAGGCAATCGGGGAAAAACTGTTTTTT.

This chain uses TRBV18 with TRBJ2-2, with TRBD1 as a possible D gene (6 bases). Germline lookup yields CDR1 KGHSH and CDR2 LQKENI. The CDR3 totals 13 residues. Trimming pared 5 bases from V and 4 bases from J, leaving 8 bases between. CDR3 sequence reads: CASSGQSTGELFF. In nucleotides, the CDR3 is TGTGCCAGCTCAGGACAGTCCACCGGGGAGCTGTTTTTT.

V and J are TRBV27 and TRBJ2-7; 8 bases match TRBD1. Germline V gives CDR1 MNHEY, CDR2 SMNVEV (reference sequence). This CDR3 contains 13 residues. J gave up 6 bases and V 2 bases, and 3 bases lay outside the gene matches. The DNA for the CDR3 is TGTGCCAGCAGTTTAGACAGGGGCGCCGAGCAGTACTTC. Translating gives CASSLDRGAEQYF.

A few counts support this clone. This rearrangement joins TRBV4-2 to TRBJ2-2; maybe TRBD2 (5 bases). This CDR3 comprises 15 residues. Trimming removed 0 bases at V and 0 bases at J, with 5 bases between. Germline V CDR1 and CDR2: LGHNA, YNFKEQ. CDR3 sequence (DNA): TGTGCCAGCAGCCAAGACGGGGCGAACACCGGGGAGCTGTTTTTT. Its protein product is CASSQDGANTGELFF.

This sequence joins TRBV5-8 and TRBJ1-5; maybe TRBD1 (6 bases). The germline V and J ends were trimmed by 2 bases and 4 bases, with 13 bases remaining between them. Looked up from germline, CDR1 is SGHTS and CDR2 is YDEGEE. The CDR3 is 15 amino acids. The CDR3 region has the DNA TGTGCCAGCAGCTTAGGGGGACGAGGAAATCAGCCCCAGCATTTT. It yields the protein CASSLGGRGNQPQHF.

The chain links TRBV30 to TRBJ2-3, with D possibly TRBD1 on 5 matching bases. The length of the CDR3 is 13 residues. From germline, CDR1 is GTSNPN and CDR2 SVGIG (reference sequence). Deletions cut 0 bases from V and 5 bases from J, with 9 bases between. This CDR3 reads CAWSVRRGDTQYF. The CDR3 DNA is TGTGCCTGGAGTGTACGAAGGGGAGATACGCAGTATTTT.

The chain recombines TRBV9 with TRBJ2-6, with D perhaps matching TRBD1 (6 bases). This CDR3 region has 18 residues. Trimming removed 4 bases at V and 3 bases at J, with 20 bases between. The germline CDR1 and CDR2 sequences are SGDLS and YYNGEE. In DNA, the CDR3 is TGTGCCAGCAGCCTCTCTTCGTTACAGGGTGGTGGGGCCAACGTCCTGACTTTC. Protein product: CASSLSSLQGGGANVLTF.

V is TRBV5-6 and J is TRBJ2-1, with 8 bases aligning to TRBD2. After removal of 0 bases from V and 8 bases from J, the junction contained 1 base not matched to a gene. CDR1 is SGHDT, CDR2 YYEEEE, per germline. CDR3 length: 13 residues. CDR3 region: CASSLVGRDEQFF. The CDR3 DNA reads as TGTGCCAGCAGCTTGGTCGGGAGGGATGAGCAGTTCTTC.

The chain uses TRBV19 and TRBJ1-1; 7 nucleotides align to TRBD1. Trimming at V came to 9 bases and at J to 5 bases, leaving 9 bases not matched to a gene. This CDR3 comprises 13 residues. Per the germline V gene, CDR1 is LNHDA and CDR2 is SQIVND (reference sequence). DNA of the CDR3: TGTGCCAGCTCTACCGACAGGGAAACTGAAGCTTTCTTT. It codes for CASSTDRETEAFF.

Concerning this clone: Distinct nucleotide sequences in the sample also encode this CDR3. V usage is TRBV29-1 and J usage is TRBJ1-1, with TRBD1 identical over 11 bases. From germline, CDR1 is SQVTM and CDR2 ANQGSEA. CDR3 length: 16 residues. Trimming cost V 1 base and J 1 base; bases outside gene matches: 5. As DNA, the CDR3 is TGCAGCGTTGAAGGGACAGGGGGCCCGGAGAACACTGAAGCTTTCTTT. It is translated as CSVEGTGGPENTEAFF.

This clone was recorded a few times. The J gene is TRBJ2-7, the V gene TRBV18, with D maybe TRBD1 (5 bases). Germline CDR1 KGHSH, CDR2 LQKENI. The CDR3 is 13 amino acids. Trimming pared 1 base from V and 5 bases from J, leaving 9 bases between. The CDR3 region has the DNA TGTGCCAGCTCACCACAGGGGCACCACGAGCAGTACTTC. Translation: CASSPQGHHEQYF.

This chain uses TRBV5-5 with TRBJ2-7; D not certain. Germline-derived CDR1 and CDR2 are SGHKS and YYEKEE (reference sequence). The germline V and J ends were trimmed by 4 bases and 0 bases, with 17 bases remaining between them. This CDR3 comprises 16 residues. The CDR3 DNA sequence: TGTGCCAGCAGCCCTAACTACTTAGGAAGCTCCTACGAGCAGTACTTC. Translating gives CASSPNYLGSSYEQYF.

This clone has only a few counts. The chain links TRBV19 to TRBJ2-5; 8 positions match TRBD1. This CDR3 is 13 amino acids long. The junction had 6 bases not matched to a gene; V was cut back by 10 bases and J by 2 bases. Looked up from germline, CDR1 is LNHDA and CDR2 is SQIVND (reference sequence). In nucleotides, the CDR3 is TGTGCCACCAGGGGGACAGGTCAAGAGACCCAGTACTTC. Translation gives CATRGTGQETQYF.

This clone has just a few counts. The rearrangement uses TRBV11-3 and TRBJ2-7; 9 nucleotides match TRBD1. The trim removed 5 bases at V and 4 bases at J, leaving 9 bases unmatched. CDR1 is SGHNT and CDR2 is YENEEA in the germline V gene. This CDR3 has 15 amino acids. The chain's CDR3 is CASSPMTGGGYEQYF. For the CDR3, the DNA is TGTGCCAGCAGCCCGATGACAGGGGGAGGTTACGAGCAGTACTTC.

The CDR3 sequence: CASSYGGTALSPLHF. The CDR3, as DNA: TGTGCCAGCAGTTACGGGGGGACAGCTCTTTCACCCCTCCACTTT. The J gene is TRBJ1-6, the V gene TRBV6-5; 7 bases are shared with TRBD1. This CDR3 has 15 amino acids. With V trimmed by 2 bases and J by 9 bases, 7 bases remained unmatched. Germline V CDR1 and CDR2: MNHEY, SVGAGI.

This sequence joins TRBV9 and TRBJ1-2; 8 bases map to TRBD1. This CDR3 contains 14 residues. Germline V gene data show CDR1 as SGDLS and CDR2 as YYNGEE. The J segment lost 4 bases and the V segment lost 4 bases, leaving 6 bases of the junction unmatched. DNA of the CDR3: TGTGCCAGCAGCACAGGACAGGGATCCTATGGCTACACCTTC. It yields the protein CASSTGQGSYGYTF.

This clone is medium-sized in the sample. The J gene is TRBJ2-2, the V gene TRBV6-1; no firm D call. The CDR3 has 12 amino acids. The germline V gene encodes CDR1 MNHNS and CDR2 SASEGT. Trimming removed 8 bases from V and 4 bases from J, with 8 bases in between. CDR3 region: CASQKFTGELFF. DNA for the CDR3: TGTGCCAGCCAGAAATTCACCGGGGAGCTGTTTTTT.

This clone was seen a few times. The chain combines TRBV11-1 with TRBJ2-1, with 11 bases identical to TRBD1. V gave up 5 bases and J gave up 8 bases; unmatched junction bases: 5. Germline V gene sequence: CDR1 SGHAT, CDR2 FQDESV (reference sequence). The CDR3 contains 14 residues. The chain's CDR3 is CASSLGTGGDEQFF. In nucleotides, the CDR3 is TGTGCCAGCAGCCTAGGGACAGGGGGTGATGAGCAGTTCTTC.

In its sample, this clone was seen a few times. The J gene is TRBJ2-7, the V gene TRBV29-1, with TRBD2 matching over 8 bases. The CDR3 length is 13 residues. Trimming took 4 bases from V and 3 from J; bases not matched to a gene: 5. Germline V gives CDR1 SQVTM, CDR2 ANQGSEA. The DNA of the CDR3 is TGCAGCGTTGGGCCCAGCGGGAGCTACGAGCAGTACTTC. Translation: CSVGPSGSYEQYF.